What follows are 26 T cell receptor beta chains derived from one specimen sequenced in a study of CD8+ T cells in alopecia areata. Regarding treatment: oral pan-JAK inhibitor, 5-10 mg twice daily. cDNA serving as the sequencing template came from extracted, reverse transcribed RNA. Measured with immunoSEQ multiplex PCR; TCRdb has only the in-frame clones, and not every one. The data contain about 74,000 clones, roughly 30% of them seen just once; the ten biggest clones take up under 15%. The specimen comprised CD8+ T cells sorted from blood, sampled at week 4, from a patient treated with tofacitinib. The source of these receptors is a human donor with alopecia areata.

The rearrangement joins TRBV4-1 to TRBJ2-7, with a tentative D call TRBD1 (6 bases). Germline-derived CDR1 and CDR2 are MGHRA and YSYEKL. Trimming took off 0 bases at V and 3 bases at J, with 15 bases between the two ends. This CDR3 is 16 amino acids long. This chain's CDR3 is CASSQESGDAYYEQYF. CDR3 coding DNA: TGCGCCAGCAGCCAAGAATCAGGGGATGCCTACTACGAGCAGTACTTC.

This clone occurred a few times. It is unclear where the CDR3 begins or ends on the DNA, so no DNA is shown, and the CDR3 is as TCRdb lists it. The chain carries TRBV29-1 and TRBJ2-2. CDR1 and CDR2 (germline): SQVTM, ANQGSEA. With termini counted, the CDR3 has 13 amino acids. The CDR3 sequence is CSVDGPLGGSCFF.

The chain employs TRBV7-9 and TRBJ2-7; D call uncertain. Per the germline V gene, CDR1 is SEHNR and CDR2 is FQNEAQ (reference sequence). Trimming pared 4 bases from V and 1 base from J, leaving 5 bases between. This CDR3 contains 12 residues. CDR3 residues: CASSSLSYEQYF. In DNA form, the CDR3 reads TGTGCCAGCAGCTCCCTTTCCTACGAGCAGTACTTC.

The CDR3 reads CNRTGLNNEQFF. The CDR3 bases are TGCAACCGGACAGGGCTGAACAATGAGCAGTTCTTC. The chain employs TRBV29-1 and TRBJ2-1, with 8 bases fitting TRBD1. Germline lookup yields CDR1 SQVTM and CDR2 ANQGSEA. The CDR3 totals 12 residues.

This chain connects TRBV4-1 to TRBJ2-7; the D is unclear. The CDR3 is made up of 16 amino acids. The ends were cut back, 1 base at V and 0 bases at J, with 13 bases in the middle. Germline CDR1 MGHRA, CDR2 YSYEKL. This CDR3 is CASSQVGRPSSYEQYF. CDR3 coding DNA: TGCGCCAGCAGCCAAGTTGGGCGACCCAGCTCCTACGAGCAGTACTTC.

Here the CDR3 reads CAVGPGYEQYF. The CDR3 DNA reads TGTGCCGTAGGGCCTGGTTACGAGCAGTACTTC. This chain joins TRBV27 and TRBJ2-7; D is ambiguous. Per the germline V gene, CDR1 is MNHEY and CDR2 is SMNVEV (reference sequence). This CDR3 spans 11 amino acids. V lost 11 bases and J lost 4, with 12 bases in between.

This clone has a handful of counts. V gene TRBV9 combines with J gene TRBJ2-6; possibly TRBD1 or TRBD2 for D (5 bases each). This CDR3 is built from 13 residues. Germline assignment: CDR1 SGDLS and CDR2 YYNGEE. V lost 7 bases to trimming and J lost 0 bases, with 5 bases between them. DNA of the CDR3: TGTGCCAGCGGGGGCTCTGGGGCCAACGTCCTGACTTTC. The encoded protein is CASGGSGANVLTF.

V usage is TRBV25-1 and J usage is TRBJ1-4, with 10 bases aligning to TRBD1. Germline-derived CDR1 and CDR2 are MGHDK and SYGVNS. The junction had 11 bases not matched to a gene; V was cut back by 6 bases and J by 4 bases. CDR3 length: 17 amino acids. In DNA form, the CDR3 reads TGTGCCAGCAGCGACCTCCGTGGGACAGGGGATAATGAAAAACTGTTTTTT. Translating gives CASSDLRGTGDNEKLFF. The whole variable domain, remainder taken from reference TRBV25-1 and TRBJ1-4, is EADIYQTPRYLVIGTGKKITLECSQTMGHDKMYWYQQDPGMELHLIHYSYGVNSTEKGDLSSESTVSRIRTEHFPLTLESARPSHTSQYLCASSDLRGTGDNEKLFFGSGTQLSVL.

J is TRBJ1-2 and V is TRBV29-1, with TRBD1 as a possible D gene (5 bases). V was cut by 7 bases and J by 6 bases, with 18 bases left in between. Germline V gene data show CDR1 as SQVTM and CDR2 as ANQGSEA. The CDR3 length is 13 residues. CDR3 residues: CSGGGGATNGYTF. The CDR3 nucleotides read TGCAGCGGCGGTGGAGGGGCTACAAATGGCTACACCTTC. The entire variable domain, with the rest obtained from reference TRBV29-1 and TRBJ1-2, is as follows: SAVISQKPSRDICQRGTSLTIQCQVDSQVTMMFWYRQQPGQSLTLIATANQGSEATYESGFVIDKFPISRPNLTFSTLTVSNMSPEDSSIYLCSGGGGATNGYTFGSGTRLTVV.

The chain joins TRBV11-2 to TRBJ2-7, with 9 bases that match TRBD1. In germline, CDR1 is SGHAT, CDR2 FQNNGV. Trimming took 3 bases from V and 5 from J; bases not matched to a gene: 8. The CDR3 totals 15 residues. This CDR3 is CASSLETGGINEQYF. The CDR3 coding sequence is TGTGCCAGCAGCTTGGAGACAGGGGGTATAAACGAGCAGTACTTC.

This chain links TRBV5-1 with TRBJ2-5; D remains unclear. CDR1 and CDR2 from the germline V gene are SGHRS and YFSETQ. The CDR3 has 12 amino acids. The CDR3 coding sequence is TGCTCGGCACAAGGGCCTCAAGAGACCCAGTACTTC. The encoded protein is CSAQGPQETQYF.

The gene calls are TRBV4-2 and TRBJ2-7; D is tentatively TRBD1 or TRBD2 (5 bases each). The germline V gene encodes CDR1 LGHNA and CDR2 YNFKEQ. The CDR3 spans 13 residues. Trimming removed 1 base at V and 4 bases at J, with 8 bases between. The CDR3 is CASSQGGSYEQYF. CDR3 coding DNA: TGTGCCAGCAGCCAAGGGGGGAGTTACGAGCAGTACTTC.

This clone was recorded a few times. The chain carries TRBV29-1 and TRBJ1-2, with TRBD1 as a possible D gene (6 bases). Per germline, CDR1 SQVTM and CDR2 ANQGSEA. V gave up 1 base and J gave up 3 bases, with 15 bases separating them. The CDR3 has 15 amino acids. CDR3 loop: CSVEARAGDHYGYTF. The DNA for the CDR3 is TGCAGCGTTGAAGCCAGGGCAGGGGACCACTATGGCTACACCTTC.

The chain uses TRBV5-6 and TRBJ1-5; TRBD1 matches 7 bases. This CDR3 comprises 13 residues. J was trimmed by 6 bases and V by 4 bases; bases with no gene match: 4. The germline CDR1 and CDR2 sequences are SGHDT and YYEEEE. The CDR3 sequence: CASSPAGGQPQHF. The CDR3 DNA follows: TGTGCCAGCAGCCCGGCAGGGGGTCAGCCCCAGCATTTT.

As DNA, the CDR3 is TGTGCCAGCAGTTTAGGAACTGATCAGCCCCAGCATTTT. This translates into CASSLGTDQPQHF. V is TRBV28 and J is TRBJ1-5; unclear D gene. This CDR3 comprises 13 residues. Per germline, CDR1 MDHEN and CDR2 SYDVKM. The V gene lost 2 bases and the J gene lost 5 bases, with 7 bases spanning the gap.

This clone was detected only a few times. The V gene is TRBV6-5, the J gene TRBJ2-1; D is ambiguous. V lost 7 bases and J lost 0, with 13 bases in between. From germline, CDR1 is MNHEY and CDR2 SVGAGI. The CDR3 has 15 amino acids. For the CDR3, the DNA is TGTGCCAGCACCATAGGGCTGAGCTCCTACAATGAGCAGTTCTTC. Translating gives CASTIGLSSYNEQFF.

This chain connects TRBV15 to TRBJ1-1; D perhaps matches TRBD1 (5 bases). CDR1 LNHNV and CDR2 YYDKDF come from the germline V gene (reference sequence). V was shortened by 6 bases and J by 5 bases, with 16 bases between the two germline ends. The CDR3 covers 14 residues. Here the CDR3 reads CATRAVDRGTEAFF. CDR3 DNA sequence: TGTGCCACCAGAGCCGTTGACAGAGGGACTGAAGCTTTCTTT.

This clone occurred a few times. V usage is TRBV11-2 and J usage is TRBJ2-5; D ambiguous. The CDR3 runs to 11 residues. CDR1 and CDR2 (germline): SGHAT, FQNNGV. Trimming left V 4 bases short and J 7 bases short, with 7 bases between. This CDR3 is CASSSRPTQYF. DNA for the CDR3: TGTGCCAGCAGCTCCCGTCCGACCCAGTACTTC.

The table lists this clone with a few counts. This chain links TRBV23-1 with TRBJ2-1; D is uncertain. TRBV23-1 has ORF status, its function being uncertain. Trimming shortened V by 9 bases and J by 2 bases, and 17 bases separated the two germline ends. The CDR3 sequence is 15 residues long. The CDR3 coding sequence is TGCGCCAGGACGATGGGCGGAATGACCTACAATGAGCAGTTCTTC. It translates to CARTMGGMTYNEQFF.

In its sample, this clone was seen a few times. V usage is TRBV29-1 and J usage is TRBJ2-7, with 8 bases fitting TRBD1. After removal of 4 bases from V and 2 bases from J, the junction contained 4 bases not matched to a gene. Germline CDR1 reads SQVTM; CDR2 reads ANQGSEA. This CDR3 contains 13 residues. The DNA of the CDR3 is TGCAGCGTTGTCACAGGGGGAGCCTACGAGCAGTACTTC. Translation: CSVVTGGAYEQYF.

This rearrangement joins TRBV9 to TRBJ2-7, with D maybe TRBD2 (5 bases). CDR3 length equals 12 residues. Trimming took off 5 bases at V and 7 bases at J, with 13 bases between the two ends. Germline loops: CDR1 SGDLS, CDR2 YYNGEE. Written as DNA, the CDR3 is TGTGCCAGCAGGCCTCTAGAGGGAGAGCAGTACTTC. Amino acid sequence: CASRPLEGEQYF.

The chain joins TRBV29-1 to TRBJ2-3; TRBD2 matches at 8 bases. The CDR3 loop spans 12 amino acids. Germline CDR1 reads SQVTM; CDR2 reads ANQGSEA. Germline trimming cut 7 bases from V and 6 bases from J; bases unmatched to any gene: 6. This chain's CDR3 is CSAGRGEDTQYF. The CDR3, as DNA: TGCAGCGCCGGGCGGGGGGAGGATACGCAGTATTTT.

CDR3 bases: TGCGCCAGCAGCTATAGCCAAGCGGGAGACTCCTTTGTATACAATGAGCAGTTCTTC. This gives the protein CASSYSQAGDSFVYNEQFF. The chain joins TRBV5-1 to TRBJ2-1, with 8 bases that match TRBD2. The CDR3 contains 19 residues. The germline CDR1 and CDR2 sequences are SGHRS and YFSETQ. V was pared by 3 bases and J by 4 bases, with 18 bases of the junction left unmatched.

This chain joins TRBV27 and TRBJ2-1; a possible D gene is TRBD2 (6 bases). V shed 4 bases and J shed 5 bases, with 15 bases lying between them. Germline CDR1 reads MNHEY; CDR2 reads SMNVEV (reference sequence). There are 15 residues in the CDR3. The chain's CDR3 is CASSWTGTWNNEQFF. CDR3 DNA sequence: TGTGCCAGCAGTTGGACGGGGACTTGGAACAATGAGCAGTTCTTC.

The chain recombines TRBV14 with TRBJ2-2; D ambiguous. This CDR3 region has 13 residues. The germline gives CDR1 SGHDN, CDR2 FVKESK. V lost 1 base, J lost 8 bases, and 8 bases lay in between. CDR3 protein: CASSQAMGGELFF. In DNA form, the CDR3 reads TGTGCCAGCAGCCAAGCTATGGGAGGGGAGCTGTTTTTT. Combining the CDR3 with reference TRBV14 and TRBJ2-2 gives the whole variable domain EAGVTQFPSHSVIEKGQTVTLRCDPISGHDNLYWYRRVMGKEIKFLLHFVKESKQDESGMPNNRFLAERTGGTYSTLKVQPAELEDSGVYFCASSQAMGGELFFGEGSRLTVL.

This clone has more than one count but fewer than ten. The rearrangement uses TRBV29-1 and TRBJ2-7; a weak D match, TRBD1 (6 bases). V was pared by 6 bases and J by 7 bases, with 16 bases between. In germline, CDR1 is SQVTM, CDR2 ANQGSEA. This CDR3 contains 12 residues. The CDR3 region has the DNA TGCAGCGTCAAACCCCCTGACAGGGAGCAGTACTTC. Protein: CSVKPPDREQYF.